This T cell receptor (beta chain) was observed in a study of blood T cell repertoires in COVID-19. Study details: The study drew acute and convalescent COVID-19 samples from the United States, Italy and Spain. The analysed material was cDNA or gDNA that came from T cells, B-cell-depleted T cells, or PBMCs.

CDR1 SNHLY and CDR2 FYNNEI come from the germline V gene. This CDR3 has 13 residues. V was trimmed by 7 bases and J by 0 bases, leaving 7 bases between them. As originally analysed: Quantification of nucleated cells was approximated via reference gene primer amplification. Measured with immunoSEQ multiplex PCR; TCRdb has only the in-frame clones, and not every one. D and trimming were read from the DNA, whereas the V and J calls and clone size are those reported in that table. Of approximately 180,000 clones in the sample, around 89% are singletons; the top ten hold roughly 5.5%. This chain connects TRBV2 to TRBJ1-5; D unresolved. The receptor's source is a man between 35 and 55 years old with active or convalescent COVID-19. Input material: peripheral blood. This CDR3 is CASTTDSNQPQHF. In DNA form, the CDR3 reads TGTGCCAGCACTACAGATAGCAATCAGCCCCAGCATTTT.